This TCR beta chain emerged from a study of CD8 T cells in ankylosing spondylitis. Overall study findings and caveats: Enrichment of disease-linked clones was reportedly significant in matched ankylosing spondylitis synovial fluid.

This clonotype has a handful of counts. Its antigen is currently unknown. By quantitative 5'-RACE with molecular barcodes, the TCR beta libraries were made. TCRdb reprocessed the 5' RACE reads with MiXCR, giving one entry per CDR3 protein. The table shows about 340,000 distinct CDR3 sequences, with about 15% occurring only once. V was trimmed by 0 bases and J by 2 bases, leaving 18 bases between them. The CDR3 runs to 18 residues. Germline-derived CDR1 and CDR2 are SSHAT and FNYEAQ (reference sequence). This TCR came from a male donor with ankylosing spondylitis or in good health (not recorded which). Source material: blood, either unsorted or a sorted T cell fraction (not recorded which). The chain employs TRBV7-7 and TRBJ2-3; D gene ambiguous. CDR3 protein: CASSLAAGLDSFTDTQYF. The CDR3 DNA is TGTGCCAGCAGCTTAGCGGCTGGTCTAGACTCCTTCACAGATACGCAGTATTTT.